These 11 T cell receptor beta chains came from one sample sequenced in a study of CDR3 diversity in severe acne. TCRdb re-called the PCR reads with MiXCR, one entry per CDR3 protein. The repertoire holds tens of thousands of distinct CDR3 sequences, with roughly 51% as singletons. Specimen: blood. The receptor set was obtained from a male donor in good health, without acne.

The chain links TRBV24-1 to TRBJ1-5; D perhaps matches TRBD1 (5 bases). The CDR3 loop spans 13 amino acids. V lost 5 bases and J lost 5, with 9 bases in between. Germline V gene data show CDR1 as KGHDR and CDR2 as SFDVKD. The CDR3 nucleotides are TGTGCCACCAGTGGGGGCACTTATCAGCCCCAGCATTTT. It is translated as CATSGGTYQPQHF.

About this clonotype: Possible read error: a much larger clone is one base away. J is TRBJ1-2 and V is TRBV19, with unresolved D. The germline V and J ends were trimmed by 8 bases and 8 bases, with 21 bases remaining between them. The CDR3 consists of 14 residues. The germline CDR1 and CDR2 sequences are LNHDA and SQIVND (reference sequence). The CDR3 DNA sequence: TGTGCCAGTGGTTACTTTCCGGGCCCCTGGGGCTACACCTTC. It is translated as CASGYFPGPWGYTF.

This clonotype was detected many times. The chain links TRBV12-3 or TRBV12-4 to TRBJ1-1; D perhaps matches TRBD1 (5 bases). The V gene lost 5 bases and the J gene lost 11 bases, with 12 bases spanning the gap. The CDR3 has 11 amino acids. The CDR3 nucleotides are TGTGCCAGCAGTACGGGACGGGACGCTTTCTTT. Protein sequence: CASSTGRDAFF.

About this clonotype: At one end the junction does not follow the germline gene, possibly because of a read error. The rearrangement joins TRBV10-3 to TRBJ2-5; no clear D gene. Germline CDR1 reads ENHRY; CDR2 reads SYGVKD. The CDR3 totals 14 residues. CDR3 amino acids: CASSPRSLGETQYF. The CDR3 coding sequence is TGTGCCAGCAGTCCAAGGAGTCTGGGGGAGACCCAGTACTTC.

This clonotype has a single count. The conserved phenylalanine or tryptophan normally closing the CDR3 is absent here, so this likely arose from a read error. The chain is built from TRBV4-1 and TRBJ1-6, with D possibly TRBD1 on 5 matching bases. Germline-derived CDR1 and CDR2 are MGHRA and YSYEKL. This CDR3 is 12 amino acids long. The CDR3 coding sequence is TGTGCCAGCAGCAGCCCGACAGCCCCTCTCCACCTT. Protein sequence: CASSSPTAPLHL.

This sequence joins TRBV20-1 and TRBJ2-7; 11 nucleotides match TRBD2. Per germline, CDR1 DFQATT and CDR2 SNEGSKA (reference sequence). The CDR3 runs 15 residues. J was trimmed by 4 bases and V by 2 bases; bases with no gene match: 7. The CDR3 is CSARPNSGRGYEQYF. CDR3 in DNA: TGCAGTGCTAGACCCAATAGCGGGAGGGGATACGAGCAGTACTTC.

With regard to this clonotype: Since a much larger clone is just one base distant, this may be a read error. The chain employs TRBV3-1 and TRBJ2-3, with D perhaps given as TRBD1 or TRBD2 (5 bases each). Looked up from germline, CDR1 is LGHDT and CDR2 is YNNKEL (reference sequence). The CDR3 extends over 16 amino acids. CDR3 bases: TGTGCCAGCAGCCAAGATGACCTTCCTAGCACAGGTACGCAGTATTTT. This codes for CASSQDDLPSTGTQYF.

The V call is TRBV20-1, the J call TRBJ1-3; 7 bases map to TRBD1. CDR3 length: 14 amino acids. CDR1 is DFQATT and CDR2 is SNEGSKA in the germline V gene (reference sequence). V shed 3 bases and J 3 bases; nucleotides not matched to a gene: 5. The chain's CDR3 is CSASDQGVGNTIYF. The CDR3 coding sequence is TGCAGTGCTAGCGATCAGGGGGTTGGAAACACCATATATTTT.

The CDR3 coding sequence is TGTGCCAGCAGCTTAGAACCAGGGGGCTCCTACAATGAGCAGTTCTTC. Its protein is CASSLEPGGSYNEQFF. The chain combines TRBV7-3 with TRBJ2-1; 7 nucleotides align to TRBD1. The CDR3 covers 16 residues. Unmatched junction bases numbered 4, after V lost 2 bases and J lost 0 bases. The germline CDR1 and CDR2 sequences are SGHTA and FQGTGA.

V usage is TRBV10-3 and J usage is TRBJ2-3; 7 positions agree with TRBD2. This CDR3 contains 15 residues. CDR1 is ENHRY, CDR2 SYGVKD, per germline. J gave up 2 bases and V 0 bases, and 2 bases lay outside the gene matches. CDR3 DNA: TGTGCCATCAGTGAGTCTAGCGGGTACACAGATACGCAGTATTTT. Translated, it gives CAISESSGYTDTQYF.

This clonotype was recorded a few times. J is TRBJ1-1 and V is TRBV10-3; D uncertain. From germline, CDR1 is ENHRY and CDR2 SYGVKD. The CDR3 sequence is 15 residues long. The germline V and J ends were trimmed by 0 bases and 4 bases, with 12 bases remaining between them. The CDR3 nucleotides are TGTGCCATCAGTGAGTCCGCCTTGGAGTCCACTGAAGCTTTCTTT. Protein: CAISESALESTEAFF.